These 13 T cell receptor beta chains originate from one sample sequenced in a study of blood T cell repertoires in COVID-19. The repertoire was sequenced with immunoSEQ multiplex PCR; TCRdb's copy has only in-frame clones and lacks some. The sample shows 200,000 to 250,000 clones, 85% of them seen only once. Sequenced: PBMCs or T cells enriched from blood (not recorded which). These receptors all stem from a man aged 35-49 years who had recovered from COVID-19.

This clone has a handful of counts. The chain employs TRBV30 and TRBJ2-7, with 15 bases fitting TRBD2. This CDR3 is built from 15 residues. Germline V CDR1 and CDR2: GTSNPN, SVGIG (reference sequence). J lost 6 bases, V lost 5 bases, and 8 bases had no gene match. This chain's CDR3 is CAWVPGLAGGGEQYF. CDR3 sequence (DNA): TGTGCCTGGGTCCCGGGACTAGCGGGAGGAGGCGAGCAGTACTTC.

The CDR3 DNA sequence: TGTGCCAGTAGTATAGTGTTCGGACTCAACGTCGGGAGCTACACCTTC. Translating gives CASSIVFGLNVGSYTF. The chain carries TRBV19 and TRBJ1-2; no reliable D call. The CDR3 contains 16 residues. The germline V and J ends were trimmed by 1 base and 9 bases, with 21 bases remaining between them. Germline CDR1 reads LNHDA; CDR2 reads SQIVND (reference sequence).

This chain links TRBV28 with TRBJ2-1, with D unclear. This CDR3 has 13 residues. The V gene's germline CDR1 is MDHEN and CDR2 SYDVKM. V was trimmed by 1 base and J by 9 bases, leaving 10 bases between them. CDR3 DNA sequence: TGTGCCAGCAGTTTATCTGCGGTCGGTGAGCAGTTCTTC. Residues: CASSLSAVGEQFF.

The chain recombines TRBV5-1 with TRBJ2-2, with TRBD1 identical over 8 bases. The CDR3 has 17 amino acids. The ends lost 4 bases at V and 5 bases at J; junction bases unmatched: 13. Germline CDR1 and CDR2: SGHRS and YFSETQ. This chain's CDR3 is CASSPRTGSIVTGELFF. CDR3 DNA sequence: TGCGCCAGCAGCCCTAGGACAGGGTCAATCGTAACCGGGGAGCTGTTTTTT. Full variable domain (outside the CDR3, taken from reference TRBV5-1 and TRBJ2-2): KAGVTQTPRYLIKTRGQQVTLSCSPISGHRSVSWYQQTPGQGLQFLFEYFSETQRNKGNFPGRFSGRQFSNSRSEMNVSTLELGDSALYLCASSPRTGSIVTGELFFGEGSRLTVL.

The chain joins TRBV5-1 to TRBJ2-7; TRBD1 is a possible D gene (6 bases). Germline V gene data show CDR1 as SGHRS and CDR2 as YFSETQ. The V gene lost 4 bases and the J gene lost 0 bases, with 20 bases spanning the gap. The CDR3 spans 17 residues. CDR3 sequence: CASSQPYLDRSSYEQYF. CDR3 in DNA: TGCGCCAGCAGCCAACCGTATCTCGACAGGAGCTCCTACGAGCAGTACTTC.

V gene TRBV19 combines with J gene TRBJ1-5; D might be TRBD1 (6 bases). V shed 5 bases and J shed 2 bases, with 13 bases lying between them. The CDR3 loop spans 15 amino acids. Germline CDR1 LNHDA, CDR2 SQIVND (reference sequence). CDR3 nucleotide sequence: TGTGCCAGTAGTGGGGGGGGCTGGGGCAATCAGCCCCAGCATTTT. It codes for CASSGGGWGNQPQHF. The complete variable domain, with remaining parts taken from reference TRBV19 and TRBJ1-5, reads DGGITQSPKYLFRKEGQNVTLSCEQNLNHDAMYWYRQDPGQGLRLIYYSQIVNDFQKGDIAEGYSVSREKKESFPLTVTSAQKNPTAFYLCASSGGGWGNQPQHFGDGTRLSIL.

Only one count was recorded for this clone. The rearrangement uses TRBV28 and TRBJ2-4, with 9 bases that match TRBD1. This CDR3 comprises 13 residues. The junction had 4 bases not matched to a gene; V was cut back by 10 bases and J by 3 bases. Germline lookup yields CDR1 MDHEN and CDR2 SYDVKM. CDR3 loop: CATGDRDKNIQYF. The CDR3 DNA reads TGTGCCACGGGGGACAGGGACAAAAACATTCAGTACTTC.

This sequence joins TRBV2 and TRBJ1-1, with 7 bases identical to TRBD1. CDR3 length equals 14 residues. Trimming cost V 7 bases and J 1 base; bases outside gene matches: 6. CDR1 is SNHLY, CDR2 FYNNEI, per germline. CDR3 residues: CASTARGTNTEAFF. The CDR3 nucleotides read TGTGCCAGCACCGCCAGGGGGACGAACACTGAAGCTTTCTTT.

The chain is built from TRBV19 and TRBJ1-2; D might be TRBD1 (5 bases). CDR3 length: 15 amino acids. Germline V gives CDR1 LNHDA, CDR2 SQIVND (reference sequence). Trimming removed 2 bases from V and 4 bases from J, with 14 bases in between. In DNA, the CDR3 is TGTGCCAGTAGTATATTCTCCGGGACTCTCTATGGCTACACCTTC. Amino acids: CASSIFSGTLYGYTF.

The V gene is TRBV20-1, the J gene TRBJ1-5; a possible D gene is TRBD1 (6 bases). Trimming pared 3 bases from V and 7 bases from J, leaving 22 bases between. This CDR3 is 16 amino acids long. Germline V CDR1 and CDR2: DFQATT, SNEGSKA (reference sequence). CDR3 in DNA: TGCAGTGCTAGTAGGGGGGGAGGGGCTAGAATCCAGCCCCAGCATTTT. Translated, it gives CSASRGGGARIQPQHF.

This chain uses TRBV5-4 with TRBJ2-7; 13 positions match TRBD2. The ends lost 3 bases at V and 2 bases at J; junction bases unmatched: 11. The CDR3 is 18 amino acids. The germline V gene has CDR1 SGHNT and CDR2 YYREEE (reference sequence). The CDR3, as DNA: TGTGCCAGCAGCTGGTGGGGGGGAGGGACTAGCGGGACCTACGAGCAGTACTTC. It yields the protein CASSWWGGGTSGTYEQYF. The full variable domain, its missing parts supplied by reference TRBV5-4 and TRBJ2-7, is ETGVTQSPTHLIKTRGQQVTLRCSSQSGHNTVSWYQQALGQGPQFIFQYYREEENGRGNFPPRFSGLQFPNYSSELNVNALELDDSALYLCASSWWGGGTSGTYEQYFGPGTRLTVT.

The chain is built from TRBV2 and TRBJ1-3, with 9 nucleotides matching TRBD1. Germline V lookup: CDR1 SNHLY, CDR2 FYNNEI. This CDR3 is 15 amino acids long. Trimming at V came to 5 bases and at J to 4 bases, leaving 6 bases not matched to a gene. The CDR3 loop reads CASSKDRGRGNTIYF. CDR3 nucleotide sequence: TGTGCCAGCAGTAAGGACAGGGGAAGAGGAAACACCATATATTTT.

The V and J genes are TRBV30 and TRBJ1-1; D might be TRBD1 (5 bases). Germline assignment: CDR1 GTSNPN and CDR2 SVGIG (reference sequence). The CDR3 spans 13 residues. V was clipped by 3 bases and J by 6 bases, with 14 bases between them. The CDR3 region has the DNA TGTGCCTGGAGGGGGATATGGGGGGCTGAAGCTTTCTTT. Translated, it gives CAWRGIWGAEAFF.